These T cell receptor beta chains were read from a single sample in a study of blood T cell repertoires in COVID-19. Data came from immunoSEQ multiplex PCR; TCRdb stores just in-frame clones and leaves some out. The data contain some 300,000 clones, around 90% of them singletons. Input material: PBMCs or T cells enriched from blood (not recorded which). The receptors stem from a woman between 40 and 55 years old who had recovered from COVID-19. CDR3s include the opening cysteine and the closing phenylalanine or tryptophan. Fields, in order: clone size, V gene, J gene, D gene, CDR3 DNA, CDR3 protein. The D gene is left open where the match is weak. Not every row has a clone size; where given, it reads once, few, many or a size class.

NA	TRBV19	TRBJ2-2	NA	TGTGCCAGTAGTATAGTTGGCGGGGCCGCCGGGGAGCTGTTTTTT	CASSIVGGAAGELFF
NA	TRBV18	TRBJ1-3	NA	TGTGCCAGCTCACCCGAACAGGGAGAATACTCTGGAAACACCATATATTTT	CASSPEQGEYSGNTIYF
NA	TRBV5-4	TRBJ2-1	TRBD2	TGTGCCAGCAGCATCCGACTAGCGGGGGGAGAGGAGCAGTTCTTC	CASSIRLAGGEEQFF
NA	TRBV5-1	TRBJ2-1	TRBD1	TGCGCCAGCAGCTCCGGGACAGGGACCCTCAATGAGCAGTTCTTC	CASSSGTGTLNEQFF
NA	TRBV3-1/TRBV3-2	TRBJ1-1	TRBD1	TGTGCCAGCAGCCAGGACAGGGAGGCTTTCTTT	CASSQDREAFF
NA	TRBV7-2	TRBJ1-4	NA	TGTGCCAGCAGCCCTACGAGGGCCACTAATGAAAAACTGTTTTTT	CASSPTRATNEKLFF
once	TRBV11-2	TRBJ1-1	NA	TGTGCCAGCAGCCCGCAGGTGAGGGCGGTGAACACTGAAGCTTTCTTT	CASSPQVRAVNTEAFF
NA	TRBV30	TRBJ2-3	TRBD2	TGTGCCTGGAGTGTAGCGCGGGGGGGCGTCGATACGCAGTATTTT	CAWSVARGGVDTQYF
NA	TRBV10-3	TRBJ1-2	TRBD1	TGTGCCATCAGTGCACAAAAGGGGACAGATTATGGCTACACCTTC	CAISAQKGTDYGYTF
NA	TRBV9	TRBJ1-2	NA	TGTGCCAGCAGCGTAGGTCAGTCATATGGCTACACCTTC	CASSVGQSYGYTF
NA	TRBV7-2	TRBJ1-2	NA	TGTGCCAGCAGCTTAGGACAAGTCCCCCGACGGGGCTACACCTTC	CASSLGQVPRRGYTF
NA	TRBV7-2	TRBJ2-3	TRBD1	TGTGCCAGCAGCTTAGCGATACAGGGGAATACGCAGTATTTT	CASSLAIQGNTQYF
NA	TRBV4-3	TRBJ2-5	TRBD2	TGCGCCAGCAGCCAAGGGGGGTCTAGCGGCCAAGAGACCCAGTACTTC	CASSQGGSSGQETQYF
NA	TRBV3-1/TRBV3-2	TRBJ2-3	TRBD2	TGTGCCAGCAGCTATACCTCTAGCGGGGGCTCAGATACGCAGTATTTT	CASSYTSSGGSDTQYF
once	TRBV24-1	TRBJ2-7	TRBD1	TGTGCCACCAGTGATTCGACAGGGTACGAGCAGTACTTC	CATSDSTGYEQYF
NA	TRBV6-4	TRBJ1-6	NA	TGTGCCAGCAGTGACTCTTTCGGGGGATCACCCCTCCACTTT	CASSDSFGGSPLHF
NA	TRBV11-2	TRBJ2-2	TRBD2	TGTGCCAGCATCCAGACCCTAGCGGGGTGGACCGGGGAGCTGTTTTTT	CASIQTLAGWTGELFF
NA	TRBV19	TRBJ1-6	NA	TGTGCCAGTAGTAAAAACAGGTACCAGAGCTCCTATAATTCACCCCTCCACTTT	CASSKNRYQSSYNSPLHF
once	TRBV3-1/TRBV3-2	TRBJ1-4	TRBD1	TGTGCCAGCAGCCTCCGAGGACAGGGCGGCAATGAAAAACTGTTTTTT	CASSLRGQGGNEKLFF
NA	TRBV13	TRBJ1-3	NA	TGTGCCAGCAGCTTAGGTGAGGCAAACACCATATATTTT	CASSLGEANTIYF
NA	TRBV18	TRBJ2-3	NA	TGTGCCAGCTCACCAACCGGGAGATATACGCAGTATTTT	CASSPTGRYTQYF
NA	TRBV18	TRBJ2-7	TRBD2	TGTGCCAGCTCACCCCTACCCAGCGGGAGCGAGAAGGAGCAGTACTTC	CASSPLPSGSEKEQYF
NA	TRBV5-1	TRBJ2-2	NA	TGCGCCAGCAGCCCAGAAATCGCGAACACCGGGGAGCTGTTTTTT	CASSPEIANTGELFF
NA	TRBV5-1	TRBJ1-2	NA	TGCGCCAGCAGCATCCGGGACATTACCGATTATGGCTACACCTTC	CASSIRDITDYGYTF
NA	TRBV28	TRBJ2-1	NA	TGTGCCAGCGTCGGGAATGAGCAGTTCTTC	CASVGNEQFF
NA	TRBV15	TRBJ2-7	TRBD1	TGTGCCACCAGCCCAAGACAGGGCCACTACGAGCAGTACTTC	CATSPRQGHYEQYF
NA	TRBV5-1	TRBJ2-1	TRBD1	TGCGCCAGCAGTCGACAGGGGGCCTCGTTCAACAATGAGCAGTTCTTC	CASSRQGASFNNEQFF
few	TRBV5-1	TRBJ2-3	NA	TGCGCCAGCAGCTCGGGATATTCAGATTTTAGCACAGATACGCAGTATTTT	CASSSGYSDFSTDTQYF
once	TRBV11-2	TRBJ2-5	TRBD2	TGTGCCAGCAGCTTAGGCCGGGAGGGAAAGACCCAGTACTTC	CASSLGREGKTQYF
once	TRBV5-5	TRBJ2-7	NA	TGTGCCAGCAGTCTGCGACAGGGAGGATCATCCTACGAGCAGTACTTC	CASSLRQGGSSYEQYF
NA	TRBV5-4	TRBJ2-5	NA	TGTGCCAGCAGCCCAATCCGGGGGAGGGAGACCCAGTACTTC	CASSPIRGRETQYF
NA	TRBV18	TRBJ1-6	TRBD1	TGTGCCAGCTCACCAGGGGACAGGGGCAATTCACCCCTCCACTTT	CASSPGDRGNSPLHF
NA	TRBV15	TRBJ2-7	NA	TGTGCCACCAGCAGAGATCGGGGGTTTAGCTCCTACGAGCAGTACTTC	CATSRDRGFSSYEQYF
NA	TRBV19	TRBJ2-7	TRBD2	TGTGCCAGTAGGACCCGGGGGGGGTCCTACGAGCAGTACTTC	CASRTRGGSYEQYF
NA	TRBV7-6	TRBJ1-1	TRBD1	TGTGCCAGCAGCCTGGGGGGACAGGGTCGCTGGGGCACTGAAGCTTTCTTT	CASSLGGQGRWGTEAFF
NA	TRBV5-1	TRBJ1-5	TRBD1	TGCGCCAGCAGATTAGGGACAGGGAATCAGCCCCAGCATTTT	CASRLGTGNQPQHF
NA	TRBV24-1	TRBJ1-2	TRBD1	TGTGCCACCAGTGATACTTGGGGACAGGGTGGCTACACCTTC	CATSDTWGQGGYTF
NA	TRBV19	TRBJ1-2	NA	TGTGCCAGTAGGCAACCCACCGGGGATAACTATGGCTACACCTTC	CASRQPTGDNYGYTF
NA	TRBV19	TRBJ2-6	NA	TGTGCCAGTAGTAAGGAGAGCTCTGGGGCCAACGTCCTGACTTTC	CASSKESSGANVLTF
NA	TRBV14	TRBJ2-5	NA	TGTGCCAGCAGCCTCGTAACAGGACACCAAGAGACCCAGTACTTC	CASSLVTGHQETQYF
NA	TRBV19	TRBJ1-1	NA	TGTGCCAGTAGTATAGTCCCCACAACGGGAACTGAAGCTTTCTTT	CASSIVPTTGTEAFF
NA	TRBV3-1/TRBV3-2	TRBJ2-7	TRBD2	TGTGCCAGCAGCCAGCTTCAGCGGGGTGTACCTGAGCAGTACTTC	CASSQLQRGVPEQYF